This T cell receptor (beta chain) came from a study of identical twins. General observations from the study: In zero-insertion analyses, partial confounding could arise from invariant MAIT and iNKT cells.

In its sample, this clonotype was seen a few times. The antigen is unknown. The DNA is left out, because the CDR3 cannot be placed on it with certainty; the CDR3 is given as TCRdb lists it. The CDR3 is 15 amino acids long, termini counted. CDR1 and CDR2 (germline): MNHEY, SVGAGI. TCRdb reprocessed the 5' RACE reads via MiXCR and lists one record per CDR3 protein. The data show approximately 630,000 distinct CDR3 sequences, about 7% seen once. In addition, the sample was reused for a study of yellow fever vaccine responses in identical twins. That source notes: Twins reportedly mounted vaccine T cell responses that seemed partly convergent, partly personalized.

This chain joins TRBV6-5 and TRBJ2-3. The sample consisted of PBMCs. This TCR came from a woman in her late teens or twenties in good health. CDR3 sequence reads: CASSYTFGFTDTQYF.